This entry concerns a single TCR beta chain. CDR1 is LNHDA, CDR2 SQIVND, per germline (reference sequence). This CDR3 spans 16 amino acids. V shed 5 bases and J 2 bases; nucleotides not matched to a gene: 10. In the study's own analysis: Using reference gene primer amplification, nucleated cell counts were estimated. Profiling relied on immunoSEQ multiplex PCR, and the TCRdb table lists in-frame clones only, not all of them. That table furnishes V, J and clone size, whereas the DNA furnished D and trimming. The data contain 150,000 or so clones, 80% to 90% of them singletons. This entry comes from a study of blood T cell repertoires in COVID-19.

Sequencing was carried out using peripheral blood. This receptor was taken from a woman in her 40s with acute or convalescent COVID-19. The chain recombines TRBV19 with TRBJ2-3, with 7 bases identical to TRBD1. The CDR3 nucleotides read TGTGCCAGTAGTCCAAGACAGGGTTACCCCACAGATACGCAGTATTTT. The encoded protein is CASSPRQGYPTDTQYF.